The 20 T cell receptor beta chains reported below all come from one sample, sequenced in a study of blood T cells in healthy people across ages (dated by TCRdb to between 2015 and 2017). Library creation used 5' RACE. The run used an Illumina HiSeq 2500. A second PCR of about 6 to 12 cycles was run with a J-beta primer mix and a sample-barcoded 5' primer. The public reads were quality trimmed at Q25 with fastp and then assembled into clones with MiXCR by TCRdb, keeping productive beta chains. CDR3 protein sequences are deduplicated, and each keeps its most common genes and DNA. This sample lists fewer than 750,000 distinct CDR3 sequences; 40% to 55% were detected once. Clones ranked in the top ten supply approximately 25% of the sample. The sequenced material came from blood. The receptors derive from a man older than 75 in good health.

This clonotype was detected only a few times. CDR3 bases: TGCAGTGCCCCCGTCACAGGGAGTAATCAGCCCCAGCATTTT. Its protein product is CSAPVTGSNQPQHF. The chain recombines TRBV20-1 with TRBJ1-5; a possible D gene is TRBD1 (6 bases). Per germline, CDR1 DFQATT and CDR2 SNEGSKA (reference sequence). The CDR3 covers 14 residues. V lost 6 bases, J lost 4 bases, and 16 bases lay in between.

The gene calls are TRBV10-1 and TRBJ1-1; TRBD1 might be the D (5 bases). The germline CDR1 and CDR2 sequences are WNHNN and SYGVQD (reference sequence). The CDR3 extends over 14 amino acids. V lost 2 bases and J 6 bases, leaving 13 bases between the germline ends. CDR3 loop: CASSETQGTAEAFF. CDR3 coding DNA: TGCGCCAGCAGTGAGACGCAGGGTACCGCTGAAGCTTTCTTT.

The chain combines TRBV15 with TRBJ1-5; 8 positions agree with TRBD1. The CDR3 runs to 16 residues. Germline lookup yields CDR1 LNHNV and CDR2 YYDKDF (reference sequence). V shed 2 bases, J shed 4 bases, and the junction held 7 bases outside the gene matches. CDR3 bases: TGTGCCACCAGCAGATCCGGACAGGGTCGTAATCAGCCCCAGCATTTT. Its protein product is CATSRSGQGRNQPQHF.

The rearrangement joins TRBV7-2 to TRBJ1-2; 9 positions agree with TRBD1. Germline V gene lookup returns CDR1 SGHTA and CDR2 FQGNSA. The CDR3 consists of 15 residues. Trimming took 1 base from V and 4 from J; bases not matched to a gene: 4. The CDR3 bases are TGTGCCAGCAGCTTAGGGGGACAGGGAATCTATGGCTACACCTTC. Translation gives CASSLGGQGIYGYTF.

Here the CDR3 DNA reads TGTGCCAGCAGCCAAGTCGGCGTGAACACTGAAGCTTTCTTT. Its translation is CASSQVGVNTEAFF. The rearrangement joins TRBV3-1 to TRBJ1-1; D is uncertain. The CDR3 consists of 14 residues. Germline-derived CDR1 and CDR2 are LGHDT and YNNKEL (reference sequence). V was pared by 1 base and J by 0 bases, with 6 bases between.

J is TRBJ1-2 and V is TRBV29-1; 7 nucleotides align to TRBD1. From germline, CDR1 is SQVTM and CDR2 ANQGSEA. The CDR3 is 13 residues long. Unmatched junction bases numbered 7, after V lost 5 bases and J lost 4 bases. CDR3 residues: CSVHPRTGYGYTF. Written as DNA, the CDR3 is TGCAGCGTTCACCCCCGGACAGGCTATGGCTACACCTTC.

This clonotype has only a few counts. The V and J genes are TRBV20-1 and TRBJ1-1; TRBD1 agrees at 10 bases. This CDR3 contains 14 residues. V lost 5 bases to trimming and J lost 0 bases; unmatched junction nucleotides: 3. The germline CDR1 and CDR2 sequences are DFQATT and SNEGSKA (reference sequence). CDR3 sequence: CSAPTGGLNTEAFF. The CDR3 nucleotides are TGCAGTGCTCCGACAGGGGGCCTGAACACTGAAGCTTTCTTT.

This rearrangement joins TRBV27 to TRBJ2-5, with a possible D match to TRBD1 (5 bases). The germline V gene has CDR1 MNHEY and CDR2 SMNVEV (reference sequence). There are 13 residues in the CDR3. Trimming shortened V by 4 bases and J by 5 bases, and 11 bases separated the two germline ends. The CDR3 nucleotides read TGTGCCAGCAGTTACAGGATCGGGGAGACCCAGTACTTC. Its protein is CASSYRIGETQYF.

V gene TRBV7-2 combines with J gene TRBJ2-1; D is perhaps TRBD1 (5 bases). This CDR3 is built from 13 residues. Germline CDR1 SGHTA, CDR2 FQGNSA. Trimming stripped 5 bases from V and 12 bases from J, with 17 bases between. The chain's CDR3 is CASSEPRTSGQFF. CDR3 in DNA: TGTGCCAGCAGCGAACCCAGGACATCGGGGCAGTTCTTC.

The chain joins TRBV5-1 to TRBJ1-4, with 8 bases that match TRBD1. V was clipped by 3 bases and J by 8 bases; unmatched bases: 9. This CDR3 spans 15 amino acids. From germline, CDR1 is SGHRS and CDR2 YFSETQ. The CDR3 is CASSWAGGADEKLFF. The CDR3 DNA follows: TGCGCCAGCAGCTGGGCAGGGGGCGCGGACGAAAAACTGTTTTTT.

This clonotype was found once. Germline and junction disagree at one end, which may indicate a read error. The chain has TRBV9 and TRBJ2-5; D ambiguous. The CDR3 covers 14 residues. Germline loops: CDR1 SGDLS, CDR2 YYNGEE. CDR3 in amino acids: CASSVSPGQGTQYF. The CDR3 DNA sequence: TGTGCCAGCAGCGTATCCCCAGGTCAAGGGACCCAGTACTTC.

This rearrangement joins TRBV7-6 to TRBJ2-3; D is unclear. Trimming left V 2 bases short and J 2 bases short, with 11 bases between. Germline V gene sequence: CDR1 SGHVS, CDR2 FNYEAQ. This CDR3 contains 15 residues. CDR3 in DNA: TGTGCCAGCAGCTTATCCAGCTGGGACACAGATACGCAGTATTTT. Amino acids: CASSLSSWDTDTQYF.

The CDR3 spells CASSLTSGGENREQYF. CDR3 DNA sequence: TGTGCCAGCAGCTTGACTAGCGGGGGGGAAAACCGCGAGCAGTACTTC. The gene calls are TRBV7-3 and TRBJ2-7; 14 bases align to TRBD2. Germline CDR1 reads SGHTA; CDR2 reads FQGTGA. The V and J ends lost 3 bases and 6 bases, in that order; junction bases with no gene match: 7. The length of the CDR3 is 16 residues.

This rearrangement joins TRBV27 to TRBJ1-1, with 7 bases aligning to TRBD1. The CDR3 covers 14 residues. Germline V gene data show CDR1 as MNHEY and CDR2 as SMNVEV (reference sequence). The junction had 7 bases not matched to a gene; V was cut back by 2 bases and J by 7 bases. CDR3 coding DNA: TGTGCCAGCAGTTTAGTGGACAGGAGGGGTGAAGCTTTCTTT. Amino acids: CASSLVDRRGEAFF.

This chain joins TRBV20-1 and TRBJ1-6; D is possibly TRBD1 (5 bases). Germline V gene sequence: CDR1 DFQATT, CDR2 SNEGSKA (reference sequence). The CDR3 has 13 residues. Trimming stripped 5 bases from V and 8 bases from J, with 13 bases between. The CDR3 region is CSAGGELYSPLHF. CDR3 in DNA: TGCAGTGCTGGGGGAGAGCTCTATTCACCCCTCCACTTT.

The chain employs TRBV5-5 and TRBJ1-5; possibly TRBD1 for D (5 bases). This CDR3 contains 14 residues. Germline lookup yields CDR1 SGHKS and CDR2 YYEKEE (reference sequence). Trimming removed 2 bases at V and 7 bases at J, with 13 bases between. DNA for the CDR3: TGTGCCAGCAGCTTAGCCCTGGGACCACAGCCCCAGCATTTT. Translating it yields CASSLALGPQPQHF.

The chain couples TRBV7-9 to TRBJ1-1, with TRBD1 as a possible D gene (6 bases). The V gene lost 5 bases and the J gene lost 4 bases, with 20 bases spanning the gap. Germline V CDR1 and CDR2: SEHNR, FQNEAQ (reference sequence). The CDR3 sequence is 16 residues long. CDR3 bases: TGTGCCAGCAGCCCACACAGGGCCAGGATTAGCACTGAAGCTTTCTTT. Its translation: CASSPHRARISTEAFF. Looking up the rest from reference TRBV7-9 and TRBJ1-1 gives the full variable domain: DTGVSQNPRHKITKRGQNVTFRCDPISEHNRLYWYRQTLGQGPEFLTYFQNEAQLEKSRLLSDRFSAERPKGSFSTLEIQRTEQGDSAMYLCASSPHRARISTEAFFGQGTRLTVV.

This chain links TRBV7-2 with TRBJ2-4, with TRBD1 as a possible D gene (6 bases). The J call could be wrong; TRBJ2-5 is a better fit for the DNA end. CDR3 length equals 12 residues. Per the germline V gene, CDR1 is SGHTA and CDR2 is FQGNSA. The CDR3 reads CASSPWGQTQYF. CDR3 nucleotide sequence: TGTGCCAGCAGCCCCTGGGGGCAGACCCAGTACTTC.

J is TRBJ2-7 and V is TRBV15; possibly TRBD1 for D (6 bases). Germline V gives CDR1 LNHNV, CDR2 YYDKDF (reference sequence). There are 14 residues in the CDR3. V was pared by 0 bases and J by 3 bases, with 9 bases between. CDR3 amino acids: CATSRDRTDYEQYF. The CDR3 DNA is TGTGCCACCAGCAGAGATCGGACAGACTACGAGCAGTACTTC.

This clonotype was observed many times. The J gene is TRBJ2-1, the V gene TRBV7-9; the match to TRBD2 covers 10 bases. The CDR3 contains 17 residues. Losses at the gene ends were 1 base for V and 1 base for J; bases not matched to a gene: 4. Germline V gene sequence: CDR1 SEHNR, CDR2 FQNEAQ (reference sequence). CDR3 residues: CASSLGGGLASYNEQFF. CDR3 coding DNA: TGTGCCAGCAGCTTAGGCGGGGGACTAGCGTCCTACAATGAGCAGTTCTTC.